This T cell receptor beta chain was obtained from a study of T cells in Graves' hyperthyroidism and ophthalmopathy. The sample holds many counts of this clonotype. The source material, RNA transcripts, was used to amplify TCR beta CDR3 regions. The HTBI primer set served for first-round RT-PCR of the TCR CDR3. TCRdb redid the calling of the multiplex PCR reads with MiXCR, one entry per CDR3 protein. This table holds a few hundred thousand distinct CDR3 sequences, around 20% found once. Unmatched junction bases numbered 8, after V lost 5 bases and J lost 1 base. The CDR3 loop spans 16 amino acids. Germline assignment: CDR1 SGHVS and CDR2 FNYEAQ.

Sequencing was carried out using blood. The chain links TRBV7-6 to TRBJ2-1; TRBD2 agrees at 7 bases. This clonotype was sampled from a man aged 18 to 29 with Graves' ophthalmopathy. CDR3: CASSRWPAGSYNEQFF. Written as DNA, the CDR3 is TGTGCCAGCAGCCGGTGGCCAGCGGGATCCTACAATGAGCAGTTCTTC.